This T cell receptor beta chain was documented in a study of blood T cell repertoires in COVID-19. Overall study: Nucleic acid was either cDNA or gDNA, and it came from T cells, B-cell-depleted T cells, or PBMCs.

Only in-frame clones appear in the TCRdb table, and some are missing; sequencing was by immunoSEQ multiplex PCR. This sample has approximately 210,000 clones, with roughly four fifths found just once. V was trimmed by 4 bases and J by 4 bases, leaving 11 bases between them. CDR3 size: 13 residues. Germline CDR1 SGHDT, CDR2 YYEEEE. The chain has TRBV5-6 and TRBJ1-2; D unclear. The receptor comes from a woman in her 70s with active or convalescent COVID-19. Sequencing input: peripheral blood. CDR3 sequence reads: CASSRGSLYGYTF. The CDR3 region has the DNA TGTGCCAGCAGCCGAGGGAGTCTCTATGGCTACACCTTC.